This passage covers 18 T cell receptor beta chains from one sample sequenced in a study of shared clonotypes between healthy human individuals. Here immunoSEQ multiplex PCR was the method, and the copy in TCRdb shows in-frame clones only, minus some. This sample has 2 million to 2.5 million clones; more than 80% occur once, and the top ten carry about 0.41%. Sequenced sample: naive CD4+ T cells from PBMCs. The sample's subset: CD45RA+ positively selected. The source is a man younger than 30 in good health. Some clones in this sample may be carry-over from other donors' samples.

V gene TRBV7-2 combines with J gene TRBJ2-3; 11 nucleotides agree with TRBD2. CDR3 length equals 16 residues. Germline V gives CDR1 SGHTA, CDR2 FQGNSA. The V gene end was trimmed by 3 bases and the J gene end by 1 base; junction bases not matched to a gene: 3. The CDR3 spells CASSFGSGRGTDTQYF. DNA for the CDR3: TGTGCCAGCAGCTTTGGTAGCGGGAGGGGCACAGATACGCAGTATTTT.

For this clone: The sample holds other DNA sequences that translate to the same CDR3. J is TRBJ1-3 and V is TRBV20-1; D is ambiguous. Germline CDR1 DFQATT, CDR2 SNEGSKA (reference sequence). The V end was cut by 4 bases, the J end by 1 base, with 2 bases between. The CDR3 has 11 amino acids. For the CDR3, the DNA is TGCAGTGCTAAGTCTGGAAACACCATATATTTT. Amino acid sequence: CSAKSGNTIYF.

The V call is TRBV13, the J call TRBJ2-1; D is perhaps TRBD2 (6 bases). This CDR3 is built from 16 residues. Trimming pared 2 bases from V and 4 bases from J, leaving 15 bases between. The germline V gene encodes CDR1 PRHDT and CDR2 FYEKMQ (reference sequence). CDR3 residues: CASSLYSGRTYNEQFF. For the CDR3, the DNA is TGTGCCAGCAGCTTATATAGCGGAAGGACGTACAATGAGCAGTTCTTC. Drawing the rest from reference TRBV13 and TRBJ2-1, the complete variable domain is AAGVIQSPRHLIKEKRETATLKCYPIPRHDTVYWYQQGPGQDPQFLISFYEKMQSDKGSIPDRFSAQQFSDYHSELNMSSLELGDSALYFCASSLYSGRTYNEQFFGPGTRLTVL.

The chain carries TRBV28 and TRBJ1-4; 9 bases are a match to TRBD1. This CDR3 is built from 14 residues. Trimming cost V 7 bases and J 7 bases; bases outside gene matches: 7. Germline V gives CDR1 MDHEN, CDR2 SYDVKM. CDR3 bases: TGTGCCAGCAAATCGGGACAGGGTGGTGAAAAACTGTTTTTT. Translating gives CASKSGQGGEKLFF.

The gene calls are TRBV28 and TRBJ2-1, with 8 positions matching TRBD2. V trimming: 8 bases; J trimming: 4 bases; junction bases outside the gene matches: 7. In germline, CDR1 is MDHEN, CDR2 SYDVKM. The CDR3 extends over 14 amino acids. In DNA, the CDR3 is TGTGCCAGCGGGTCGGGAGGGGGGTACAATGAGCAGTTCTTC. Amino acids: CASGSGGGYNEQFF.

Here the CDR3 DNA reads TGCGCCAGCAGCCGAAGCCCCGGGGGCCCGGGTGATACGCAGTATTTT. As protein: CASSRSPGGPGDTQYF. The rearrangement uses TRBV4-1 and TRBJ2-3; D might be TRBD1 or TRBD2, each matching 6 bases. Germline CDR1 is MGHRA and CDR2 is YSYEKL. The CDR3 has 16 residues. The germline V and J ends were trimmed by 4 bases and 6 bases, with 20 bases remaining between them.

The chain joins TRBV7-2 to TRBJ1-1; D gene unclear. Deletions cut 4 bases from V and 0 bases from J, with 12 bases between. Germline CDR1 and CDR2: SGHTA and FQGNSA. The CDR3 spans 15 residues. The CDR3 DNA reads as TGTGCCAGCAGCTCGGACTCAGGCTTGAACACTGAAGCTTTCTTT. Encoded protein: CASSSDSGLNTEAFF.

The V and J genes are TRBV19 and TRBJ2-1; D gene ambiguous. V was cut by 7 bases and J by 4 bases, with 17 bases left in between. CDR3 length: 15 amino acids. CDR1 is LNHDA and CDR2 is SQIVND in the germline V gene (reference sequence). CDR3: CASTALGVEYNEQFF. The CDR3 nucleotides read TGTGCCAGTACCGCACTGGGTGTTGAGTACAATGAGCAGTTCTTC.

The rearrangement joins TRBV4-1 to TRBJ2-1; weak D call: TRBD2 (5 bases). The CDR3 length is 17 residues. The germline CDR1 and CDR2 sequences are MGHRA and YSYEKL. V gave up 4 bases and J gave up 4 bases, with 20 bases separating them. CDR3 DNA sequence: TGCGCCAGCAGCCTGAACGTATGGACTGACGATTACAATGAGCAGTTCTTC. Protein sequence: CASSLNVWTDDYNEQFF.

CDR3 DNA sequence: TGCGCCAGCAGCTTGGGCTTACGGGGACCCTCTGGGGCCAACGTCCTGACTTTC. The encoded protein is CASSLGLRGPSGANVLTF. The J gene is TRBJ2-6, the V gene TRBV5-1; D tentatively fits TRBD1 or TRBD2 (5 bases each). The ends were cut back, 0 bases at V and 0 bases at J, with 13 bases in the middle. The germline V gene has CDR1 SGHRS and CDR2 YFSETQ. The CDR3 covers 18 residues.

This chain joins TRBV7-8 and TRBJ2-2; D is uncertain. The CDR3 spans 13 residues. The germline CDR1 and CDR2 sequences are SGHVS and FQNEAQ. V was trimmed by 5 bases and J by 6 bases, leaving 10 bases between them. CDR3 nucleotide sequence: TGTGCCAGCAGCACCCGAACGTCCGGGGAGCTGTTTTTT. This codes for CASSTRTSGELFF. The whole variable domain, remainder taken from reference TRBV7-8 and TRBJ2-2, is GAGVSQSPRYKVAKRGQDVALRCDPISGHVSLFWYQQALGQGPEFLTYFQNEAQLDKSGLPSDRFFAERPEGSVSTLKIQRTQQEDSAVYLCASSTRTSGELFFGEGSRLTVL.

J is TRBJ1-2 and V is TRBV9; no clear D gene. Germline CDR1 SGDLS, CDR2 YYNGEE. V was cut by 0 bases and J by 8 bases, with 23 bases left in between. The CDR3 covers 17 residues. CDR3 nucleotide sequence: TGTGCCAGCAGCGTAGCTCTCCAGTTGACACTCTCGGGCGGCTACACCTTC. It encodes CASSVALQLTLSGGYTF.

CDR3 sequence: CASSSRTGNTGELFF. The CDR3 coding sequence is TGTGCCAGCAGCTCCCGGACGGGGAACACCGGGGAGCTGTTTTTT. The J gene is TRBJ2-2, the V gene TRBV9, with D hard to call. Germline CDR1 and CDR2: SGDLS and YYNGEE. V lost 4 bases and J 1 base, leaving 11 bases between the germline ends. This CDR3 comprises 15 residues. The full variable domain, its missing parts supplied by reference TRBV9 and TRBJ2-2, is DSGVTQTPKHLITATGQRVTLRCSPRSGDLSVYWYQQSLDQGLQFLIQYYNGEERAKGNILERFSAQQFPDLHSELNLSSLELGDSALYFCASSSRTGNTGELFFGEGSRLTVL.

This clone has a single count. The V gene is TRBV5-1, the J gene TRBJ1-1; the D is unclear. From germline, CDR1 is SGHRS and CDR2 YFSETQ. V lost 2 bases to trimming and J lost 0 bases, with 8 bases between them. The CDR3 covers 14 residues. CDR3 DNA: TGCGCCAGCAGCTTACCCAACATGAACACTGAAGCTTTCTTT. Translation gives CASSLPNMNTEAFF.

The chain combines TRBV5-1 with TRBJ1-1; D is ambiguous. Looked up from germline, CDR1 is SGHRS and CDR2 is YFSETQ. With 7 bases removed from V and 2 bases from J, the gap between germline ends came to 15 bases. This CDR3 comprises 14 residues. In nucleotides, the CDR3 is TGCGCCAGCTCCTCGTTGCGGCTTAACACTGAAGCTTTCTTT. Translated, it gives CASSSLRLNTEAFF.

This sequence joins TRBV15 and TRBJ1-1; D is possibly TRBD1 (5 bases). Germline V lookup: CDR1 LNHNV, CDR2 YYDKDF (reference sequence). The CDR3 is made up of 14 amino acids. Trimming shortened V by 5 bases and J by 3 bases, and 13 bases separated the two germline ends. CDR3 amino acids: CATSYGARDTEAFF. DNA for the CDR3: TGTGCCACCAGCTACGGGGCCAGGGACACTGAAGCTTTCTTT.

This clone was counted once. The rearrangement uses TRBV7-2 and TRBJ1-2; 7 bases are a match to TRBD1. CDR3 length: 15 residues. V shed 5 bases, J shed 4 bases, and the junction held 10 bases outside the gene matches. Germline CDR1 reads SGHTA; CDR2 reads FQGNSA. In nucleotides, the CDR3 is TGTGCCAGCAGCCCTGACAGGGCAGCTTTCTATGGCTACACCTTC. Residues: CASSPDRAAFYGYTF. Filled out from reference TRBV7-2 and TRBJ1-2, the complete variable domain reads GAGVSQSPSNKVTEKGKDVELRCDPISGHTALYWYRQSLGQGLEFLIYFQGNSAPDKSGLPSDRFSAERTGGSVSTLTIQRTQQEDSAVYLCASSPDRAAFYGYTFGSGTRLTVV.

The V and J genes are TRBV10-3 and TRBJ2-1, with TRBD2 matching over 8 bases. V shed 4 bases, J shed 9 bases, and the junction held 11 bases outside the gene matches. The CDR3 has 15 residues. CDR1 and CDR2 from the germline V gene are ENHRY and SYGVKD. In DNA, the CDR3 is TGTGCCATCAGTGTAGGGAGCGGGAGATCCGGTGAGCAGTTCTTC. Translated: CAISVGSGRSGEQFF.